These 16 T cell receptor beta chains originate from one sample sequenced in a study of shared clonotypes between healthy human individuals. TCRdb's table, derived via immunoSEQ multiplex PCR, lists solely in-frame clones and lacks some. The table lists more than 2 million clones, over 85% of them singletons. The sequencing sample was made of naive CD4+ T cells sorted from blood. Indicated subset: CD45RA+ positively selected. The origin of the receptors is a man between 18 and 35 years old in good health.

CDR3 region: CASNQGRKSYEQYF. The DNA for the CDR3 is TGTGCCAGCAATCAGGGGCGGAAGTCCTACGAGCAGTACTTC. This chain joins TRBV6-5 and TRBJ2-7; weak D call: TRBD1 (6 bases). V lost 7 bases, J lost 1 base, and 14 bases lay in between. The germline V gene has CDR1 MNHEY and CDR2 SVGAGI. The CDR3 is 14 amino acids.

The chain has TRBV5-6 and TRBJ2-7, with 7 bases lining up with TRBD1. Germline trimming cut 4 bases from V and 3 bases from J; bases unmatched to any gene: 7. CDR3 size: 14 residues. Germline assignment: CDR1 SGHDT and CDR2 YYEEEE. The CDR3 sequence is CASSLGTVVYEQYF. The DNA for the CDR3 is TGTGCCAGCAGCCTCGGGACAGTCGTCTACGAGCAGTACTTC.

This chain joins TRBV18 and TRBJ2-3, with TRBD2 matching 9 bases. The CDR3 contains 14 residues. Unmatched junction bases numbered 2, after V lost 6 bases and J lost 1 base. Germline V gene lookup returns CDR1 KGHSH and CDR2 LQKENI. The CDR3, as DNA: TGTGCCAGCTCCCAGCGGGAGGGCACAGATACGCAGTATTTT. This encodes CASSQREGTDTQYF. The full variable domain, in which reference TRBV18 and TRBJ2-3 provide the parts outside the CDR3, is NAGVMQNPRHLVRRRGQEARLRCSPMKGHSHVYWYRQLPEEGLKFMVYLQKENIIDESGMPKERFSAEFPKEGPSILRIQQVVRGDSAAYFCASSQREGTDTQYFGPGTRLTVL.

The chain links TRBV16 to TRBJ1-4; D is undetermined. With 4 bases removed from V and 5 bases from J, the gap between germline ends came to 11 bases. This CDR3 has 14 residues. Germline V gene sequence: CDR1 KGHSY, CDR2 FQNENV. The CDR3 nucleotides read TGTGCCAGCAGCCCACCGGTGGAGAATGAAAAACTGTTTTTT. The encoded protein is CASSPPVENEKLFF.

V gene TRBV10-1 combines with J gene TRBJ1-6, with D unresolved. V dropped 6 bases and J dropped 3 bases, with 15 bases sitting between them. The germline V gene has CDR1 WNHNN and CDR2 SYGVQD (reference sequence). CDR3 length: 16 amino acids. Here the CDR3 DNA reads TGCGCCAGCAGAGCCCTGAGGGCCTACTATAATTCACCCCTCCACTTT. Amino acids: CASRALRAYYNSPLHF.

The chain recombines TRBV6-5 with TRBJ1-6; D perhaps matches TRBD1 (6 bases). Germline V CDR1 and CDR2: MNHEY, SVGAGI. V lost 6 bases to trimming and J lost 1 base, with 10 bases between them. There are 15 residues in the CDR3. As DNA, the CDR3 is TGTGCCAGCAGGAGCGGACAGTCCTATAATTCACCCCTCCACTTT. Its protein product is CASRSGQSYNSPLHF.

V is TRBV7-2 and J is TRBJ2-3; D ambiguous. CDR3 length equals 14 residues. Trimming pared 1 base from V and 4 bases from J, leaving 9 bases between. CDR1 is SGHTA, CDR2 FQGNSA, per germline. CDR3 protein: CASSLEAPPDTQYF. In DNA, the CDR3 is TGTGCCAGCAGCTTAGAGGCACCCCCAGATACGCAGTATTTT.

V gene TRBV15 combines with J gene TRBJ2-5; 13 nucleotides line up with TRBD2. The CDR3 contains 14 residues. V lost 3 bases and J lost 7; bases outside the gene matches: 2. Germline V lookup: CDR1 LNHNV, CDR2 YYDKDF (reference sequence). The CDR3 loop is CATSSWTSGGTQYF. CDR3 DNA: TGTGCCACCAGCAGCTGGACTAGCGGGGGGACCCAGTACTTC.

The V call is TRBV30, the J call TRBJ2-7; TRBD2 aligns across 7 bases. Per germline, CDR1 GTSNPN and CDR2 SVGIG (reference sequence). This CDR3 region has 14 residues. V was pared by 7 bases and J by 2 bases, with 11 bases of the junction left unmatched. The CDR3 protein is CALNKAGLAYEQYF. DNA for the CDR3: TGTGCCTTGAATAAAGCGGGATTAGCCTACGAGCAGTACTTC.

Concerning this clone itself: Other nucleotide sequences from this sample produce the same CDR3. This chain links TRBV4-1 with TRBJ2-7; D is unclear. The CDR3 has 12 amino acids. Trimming pared 0 bases from V and 7 bases from J, leaving 7 bases between. Germline CDR1 MGHRA, CDR2 YSYEKL. CDR3 DNA sequence: TGCGCCAGCAGCCAAGAAGTTGGGGAGCAGTACTTC. It is translated as CASSQEVGEQYF.

This chain links TRBV2 with TRBJ1-3; perhaps TRBD1 as D (6 bases). The length of the CDR3 is 13 residues. The V gene lost 7 bases and the J gene lost 7 bases, with 14 bases spanning the gap. From germline, CDR1 is SNHLY and CDR2 FYNNEI. DNA of the CDR3: TGTGCCAGCAAGGGGGGGATTGGGAACACCATATATTTT. Translation gives CASKGGIGNTIYF.

A remark on this clone: Other DNA variants within this sample encode the same CDR3. The V call is TRBV19, the J call TRBJ2-7; TRBD1 matches 10 bases. Per germline, CDR1 LNHDA and CDR2 SQIVND (reference sequence). Trimming at V came to 5 bases and at J to 3 bases, leaving 4 bases not matched to a gene. The CDR3 has 14 amino acids. The CDR3 DNA follows: TGTGCCAGTAGTCGGACAGGGGGACTCTACGAGCAGTACTTC. It specifies CASSRTGGLYEQYF.

The chain couples TRBV10-3 to TRBJ1-5; D remains ambiguous. The CDR3 has 15 residues. CDR1 is ENHRY, CDR2 SYGVKD, per germline. With 4 bases removed from V and 0 bases from J, the gap between germline ends came to 10 bases. CDR3 in amino acids: CAISVADNSNQPQHF. The CDR3 nucleotides are TGTGCCATCAGTGTGGCAGATAATAGCAATCAGCCCCAGCATTTT.

The chain employs TRBV27 and TRBJ1-4; tentatively, D is TRBD1 (6 bases). V was shortened by 4 bases and J by 1 base, with 10 bases between the two germline ends. The CDR3 contains 15 residues. The V gene's germline CDR1 is MNHEY and CDR2 SMNVEV (reference sequence). CDR3 coding DNA: TGTGCCAGCAGTTCTATAGGGGGAACTAATGAAAAACTGTTTTTT. The encoded protein is CASSSIGGTNEKLFF. Full variable domain (remainder filled in from reference TRBV27 and TRBJ1-4): EAQVTQNPRYLITVTGKKLTVTCSQNMNHEYMSWYRQDPGLGLRQIYYSMNVEVTDKGDVPEGYKVSRKEKRNFPLILESPSPNQTSLYFCASSSIGGTNEKLFFGSGTQLSVL.

The gene calls are TRBV7-9 and TRBJ2-5, with unresolved D. Trimming left V 7 bases short and J 5 bases short, with 8 bases between. The CDR3 spans 11 residues. Germline V gene data show CDR1 as SEHNR and CDR2 as FQNEAQ (reference sequence). The CDR3 sequence: CASTSRETQYF. CDR3 coding DNA: TGTGCCAGCACCAGTAGGGAGACCCAGTACTTC.

This chain joins TRBV30 and TRBJ1-5; perhaps TRBD1 as D (6 bases). The CDR3 spans 15 residues. Deletions cut 2 bases from V and 2 bases from J, with 13 bases between. Germline CDR1 and CDR2: GTSNPN and SVGIG (reference sequence). The CDR3 DNA is TGTGCCTGGAGTCCGGACAGTGGTCGCAATCAGCCCCAGCATTTT. It yields the protein CAWSPDSGRNQPQHF.